One sample yielded the 30 T cell receptor beta chains listed below, sequenced in a study of vaccination effects on CD4 cells after COVID-19. The table came from immunoSEQ multiplex PCR; TCRdb's copy has only in-frame clones and leaves some out. Counted here are 30,000 to 35,000 clones, around 78% occurring once; the ten biggest clones make up roughly 30%. Within the ViraFEST assay, antigen-specific CD4+ T cells underwent expansion with viral peptide pools prior to sequencing. Researchers isolated CD4+ T cells once roughly ten days of culture had elapsed. None of these healthy vaccinees had been infected with SARS-CoV-2 before vaccination. Their antigen targets remain unknown. The sequenced sample was CD4+ T cells from PBMCs cultured with HCoV-OC43 spike peptides, obtained before COVID-19 vaccination. Subset noted: HCoV-OC43 spike overlapping peptide pool stimulation. The receptor set was obtained from a human donor who received a COVID-19 vaccine.

This chain connects TRBV19 to TRBJ2-7; TRBD1 matches at 10 bases. Germline CDR1 and CDR2: LNHDA and SQIVND (reference sequence). This CDR3 has 14 amino acids. The J segment lost 0 bases and the V segment lost 4 bases, leaving 0 bases of the junction unmatched. CDR3 sequence reads: CASSRTGGSYEQYF. CDR3 bases: TGTGCCAGTAGTAGGACAGGGGGCTCCTACGAGCAGTACTTC.

The chain recombines TRBV29-1 with TRBJ1-2; the D is unclear. CDR3 length: 16 amino acids. With 2 bases removed from V and 0 bases from J, the gap between germline ends came to 16 bases. Looked up from germline, CDR1 is SQVTM and CDR2 is ANQGSEA. The DNA of the CDR3 is TGCAGCGTTGAACATCGCGGACTGAATACTAACTATGGCTACACCTTC. Protein product: CSVEHRGLNTNYGYTF.

The rearrangement uses TRBV6-5 and TRBJ1-1; 7 bases are a match to TRBD1. Trimming removed 6 bases from V and 2 bases from J; junction bases left unmatched: 6. This CDR3 is built from 14 residues. The germline CDR1 and CDR2 sequences are MNHEY and SVGAGI. The CDR3 DNA is TGTGCCAGCAGGGGCCGGGACAGCAACACTGAAGCTTTCTTT. Amino acid sequence: CASRGRDSNTEAFF.

The chain is built from TRBV6-1 and TRBJ2-1; 11 nucleotides match TRBD2. Germline-derived CDR1 and CDR2 are MNHNS and SASEGT. Trimming cost V 3 bases and J 1 base; bases outside gene matches: 2. This CDR3 spans 16 amino acids. CDR3 amino acids: CASSDTSGRSYNEQFF. Here the CDR3 DNA reads TGTGCCAGCAGTGACACTAGCGGGAGATCCTACAATGAGCAGTTCTTC.

In this sample, this clone turned up a few times. V usage is TRBV5-4 and J usage is TRBJ2-7, with TRBD2 matching over 9 bases. Germline CDR1 is SGHNT and CDR2 is YYREEE (reference sequence). The V gene end was trimmed by 4 bases and the J gene end by 3 bases; junction bases not matched to a gene: 11. This CDR3 region has 16 residues. CDR3 coding DNA: TGTGCCAGCAGCGTTTTAGTTAGCGGGAGAATCTACGAGCAGTACTTC. This codes for CASSVLVSGRIYEQYF.

This chain links TRBV19 with TRBJ1-1; 7 bases align to TRBD1. This CDR3 is built from 14 residues. Germline V gene sequence: CDR1 LNHDA, CDR2 SQIVND (reference sequence). V was pared by 6 bases and J by 5 bases, with 9 bases of the junction left unmatched. The CDR3 sequence: CASRPGTVATEAFF. The CDR3 bases are TGTGCCAGTAGGCCTGGGACAGTCGCGACTGAAGCTTTCTTT.

The CDR3 DNA reads as TGTGCCAGCAGCCCCGAGGGGGCGCGGGGCTACACCTTC. Translated, it gives CASSPEGARGYTF. V and J are TRBV6-5 and TRBJ1-2; 7 bases match TRBD1. J was trimmed by 8 bases and V by 6 bases; bases with no gene match: 9. The CDR3 length is 13 residues. Germline CDR1 is MNHEY and CDR2 is SVGAGI.

The genes are TRBV28 and TRBJ2-3, with D unresolved. V was cut by 6 bases and J by 5 bases, with 12 bases left in between. Per germline, CDR1 MDHEN and CDR2 SYDVKM. The CDR3 contains 13 residues. In DNA form, the CDR3 reads TGTGCCAGCAGGGACCGAAAGGTAGATACGCAGTATTTT. It yields the protein CASRDRKVDTQYF.

The rearrangement uses TRBV7-2 and TRBJ1-1, with D perhaps matching TRBD1 (5 bases). V was clipped by 0 bases and J by 0 bases, with 11 bases between them. The CDR3 is 16 amino acids. Germline V gives CDR1 SGHTA, CDR2 FQGNSA. CDR3 in amino acids: CASSLANGGVNTEAFF. Here the CDR3 DNA reads TGTGCCAGCAGCTTAGCGAACGGGGGAGTGAACACTGAAGCTTTCTTT.

The chain has TRBV25-1 and TRBJ1-2; D perhaps matches TRBD1 (6 bases). V was cut by 10 bases and J by 7 bases, with 16 bases left in between. Germline CDR1 reads MGHDK; CDR2 reads SYGVNS. The CDR3 has 12 amino acids. The CDR3 bases are TGTGCCACCCGTAGGGGGGTAGGTGGCTACACCTTC. It yields the protein CATRRGVGGYTF.

The sample holds a few counts of this clone. This chain links TRBV19 with TRBJ2-7; D is unclear. The CDR3 is 14 amino acids. V lost 1 base, J lost 0 bases, and 7 bases lay in between. CDR1 is LNHDA, CDR2 SQIVND, per germline (reference sequence). CDR3 region: CASSIAVPSYEQYF. The CDR3 DNA reads TGTGCCAGTAGTATAGCAGTACCCTCCTACGAGCAGTACTTC.

This chain joins TRBV19 and TRBJ2-2; D is possibly TRBD1 (5 bases). Trimming stripped 6 bases from V and 3 bases from J, with 11 bases between. From germline, CDR1 is LNHDA and CDR2 SQIVND (reference sequence). CDR3 length: 14 amino acids. The DNA of the CDR3 is TGTGCCAGTAGGGGCAGGGCCGACACCGGGGAGCTGTTTTTT. Its translation is CASRGRADTGELFF.

The chain carries TRBV3-1 (or the pseudogene TRBV3-2) and TRBJ1-2, with a weak D call TRBD1 (6 bases). Trimming pared 0 bases from V and 7 bases from J, leaving 15 bases between. This CDR3 is 15 amino acids long. Germline V gives CDR1 LGHDT, CDR2 YNNKEL (reference sequence). The CDR3 nucleotides read TGTGCCAGCAGCCAAGATAGTGGGCAGGGGCCTGGCTACACCTTC. This translates into CASSQDSGQGPGYTF.

The CDR3 DNA reads as TGTGCCAGCAGCCTTGGACAAGGGTTATTAAACACTGAAGCTTTCTTT. This codes for CASSLGQGLLNTEAFF. The V gene is TRBV6-6, the J gene TRBJ1-1, with D perhaps matching TRBD1 (5 bases). The CDR3 extends over 16 amino acids. The V gene's germline CDR1 is MNHNY and CDR2 SVGAGI (reference sequence). Deletions cut 6 bases from V and 2 bases from J, with 19 bases between.

The V gene is TRBV6-5, the J gene TRBJ1-5; D is uncertain. The CDR3 is 13 amino acids. The germline CDR1 and CDR2 sequences are MNHEY and SVGAGI. V dropped 6 bases and J dropped 0 bases, with 6 bases sitting between them. The CDR3 sequence is CASRWNSNQPQHF. The DNA for the CDR3 is TGTGCCAGCAGGTGGAATAGCAATCAGCCCCAGCATTTT.

This clone was seen just once. This chain joins TRBV5-1 and TRBJ2-7; D may correspond to TRBD1 or TRBD2 (5 bases each). Germline V gene lookup returns CDR1 SGHRS and CDR2 YFSETQ. Deletions cut 4 bases from V and 5 bases from J, with 13 bases between. The CDR3 consists of 13 residues. Written as DNA, the CDR3 is TGCGCCAGCAGCCCGTGGGGGTCTGACGAGCAGTACTTC. Its protein product is CASSPWGSDEQYF. The full variable domain, its missing parts supplied by reference TRBV5-1 and TRBJ2-7, is KAGVTQTPRYLIKTRGQQVTLSCSPISGHRSVSWYQQTPGQGLQFLFEYFSETQRNKGNFPGRFSGRQFSNSRSEMNVSTLELGDSALYLCASSPWGSDEQYFGPGTRLTVT.

The CDR3 DNA reads as TGTGCCAGCAGGAAGGGCCAGGGGGGATACGAGCAGTACTTC. It codes for CASRKGQGGYEQYF. The chain is built from TRBV5-6 and TRBJ2-7, with TRBD1 as a possible D gene (7 bases). The CDR3 is 14 residues long. CDR1 is SGHDT and CDR2 is YYEEEE in the germline V gene. Between the trimmed V and J ends, which lost 5 bases and 4 bases, there was a span of 16 bases.

The sample holds a few counts of this clone. The V gene is TRBV28, the J gene TRBJ1-2; tentative D call: TRBD1 (5 bases). Looked up from germline, CDR1 is MDHEN and CDR2 is SYDVKM. Between the trimmed V and J ends, which lost 2 bases and 7 bases, there was a span of 14 bases. The CDR3 is 14 residues long. The CDR3 loop is CASSLPKGYGGYTF. The CDR3 DNA reads as TGTGCCAGCAGTTTACCAAAGGGGTATGGTGGCTACACCTTC.

The CDR3 is CASSLDRYEQYF. DNA for the CDR3: TGTGCCAGCAGCTTGGATCGTTACGAGCAGTACTTC. The V and J genes are TRBV5-4 and TRBJ2-7; D remains ambiguous. The V gene's germline CDR1 is SGHNT and CDR2 YYREEE (reference sequence). CDR3 length equals 12 residues. Trimming left V 0 bases short and J 4 bases short, with 5 bases between.

The J gene is TRBJ1-6, the V gene TRBV19; 11 bases agree with TRBD1. Germline assignment: CDR1 LNHDA and CDR2 SQIVND (reference sequence). The length of the CDR3 is 15 residues. J gave up 6 bases and V 5 bases, and 3 bases lay outside the gene matches. CDR3 region: CASSFGTGGNSPLHF. The DNA of the CDR3 is TGTGCCAGTAGTTTTGGGACAGGGGGTAATTCACCCCTCCACTTT. Full variable domain (outside the CDR3, taken from reference TRBV19 and TRBJ1-6): DGGITQSPKYLFRKEGQNVTLSCEQNLNHDAMYWYRQDPGQGLRLIYYSQIVNDFQKGDIAEGYSVSREKKESFPLTVTSAQKNPTAFYLCASSFGTGGNSPLHFGNGTRLTVT.

The CDR3 protein is CAISESVSEAFF. CDR3 nucleotide sequence: TGTGCCATCAGTGAGTCGGTCAGTGAAGCTTTCTTT. The V and J genes are TRBV10-3 and TRBJ1-1; no clear D. This CDR3 is built from 12 residues. The germline V gene has CDR1 ENHRY and CDR2 SYGVKD. V was shortened by 0 bases and J by 7 bases, with 6 bases between the two germline ends.

The CDR3 coding sequence is TGCGCCAGCAGCCAATCCCTGGACAGGGGGTCCTACAATGAGCAGTTCTTC. It codes for CASSQSLDRGSYNEQFF. The chain employs TRBV4-1 and TRBJ2-1; 10 bases match TRBD1. V shed 2 bases, J shed 1 base, and the junction held 5 bases outside the gene matches. This CDR3 comprises 17 residues. From germline, CDR1 is MGHRA and CDR2 YSYEKL.

The rearrangement joins TRBV15 to TRBJ1-2; TRBD1 agrees at 11 bases. The CDR3 runs 17 residues. Germline assignment: CDR1 LNHNV and CDR2 YYDKDF (reference sequence). Losses at the gene ends were 4 bases for V and 6 bases for J; bases not matched to a gene: 13. The CDR3 protein is CATSTILPGQGVNGYTF. The CDR3 DNA is TGTGCCACCAGCACGATCCTTCCGGGACAGGGGGTGAATGGCTACACCTTC. The full variable domain, completed using reference TRBV15 and TRBJ1-2, is DAMVIQNPRYQVTQFGKPVTLSCSQTLNHNVMYWYQQKSSQAPKLLFHYYDKDFNNEADTPDNFQSRRPNTSFCFLDIRSPGLGDTAMYLCATSTILPGQGVNGYTFGSGTRLTVV.

The chain employs TRBV6-5 and TRBJ1-4; perhaps TRBD1 as D (5 bases). This CDR3 contains 15 residues. V gave up 7 bases and J gave up 4 bases, with 16 bases separating them. The V gene's germline CDR1 is MNHEY and CDR2 SVGAGI. The CDR3 sequence: CASTLKWGDNEKLFF. The CDR3 DNA follows: TGTGCCAGCACCTTGAAGTGGGGGGATAATGAAAAACTGTTTTTT.

This chain joins TRBV6-1 and TRBJ1-2; maybe TRBD1 (5 bases). This CDR3 region has 13 residues. Trimming pared 3 bases from V and 4 bases from J, leaving 9 bases between. Germline CDR1 is MNHNS and CDR2 is SASEGT. CDR3 region: CASSDGGLYGYTF. The CDR3 bases are TGTGCCAGCAGTGACGGGGGACTCTATGGCTACACCTTC.

This chain uses TRBV2 with TRBJ1-1, with D possibly TRBD1 on 5 matching bases. CDR3 length equals 15 residues. Germline CDR1 and CDR2: SNHLY and FYNNEI. The V end was cut by 6 bases, the J end by 4 bases, with 18 bases between. The CDR3 sequence: CASRLTGFGTTEAFF. As DNA, the CDR3 is TGTGCCAGCAGATTGACCGGTTTCGGGACCACTGAAGCTTTCTTT.

This clone was counted a single time. This chain links TRBV5-1 with TRBJ2-1; TRBD1 matches at 7 bases. Germline CDR1 is SGHRS and CDR2 is YFSETQ. V shed 4 bases and J 8 bases; nucleotides not matched to a gene: 9. The CDR3 spans 14 residues. The DNA of the CDR3 is TGCGCCAGCAGCGATGCAGGACAGGTGGATGAGCAGTTCTTC. Protein: CASSDAGQVDEQFF.

This chain uses TRBV19 with TRBJ2-1; perhaps D is TRBD1 or TRBD2 (5 bases each). Germline V CDR1 and CDR2: LNHDA, SQIVND (reference sequence). The germline V and J ends were trimmed by 9 bases and 2 bases, with 17 bases remaining between them. The CDR3 covers 15 residues. The DNA of the CDR3 is TGTGCCAGCTCGCTCTCCAGGGAGACCTACAATGAGCAGTTCTTC. This codes for CASSLSRETYNEQFF.

The rearrangement uses TRBV19 and TRBJ2-1, with 9 positions matching TRBD2. Germline values: CDR1 LNHDA, CDR2 SQIVND (reference sequence). Trimming took 0 bases from V and 9 from J; bases not matched to a gene: 3. The CDR3 is 14 amino acids. CDR3 coding DNA: TGTGCCAGTAGTATAGACCGAGCGGGAGGTGAGCAGTTCTTC. Encoded protein: CASSIDRAGGEQFF.

V usage is TRBV5-1 and J usage is TRBJ1-6; 7 bases map to TRBD1. Unmatched junction bases numbered 3, after V lost 5 bases and J lost 7 bases. Germline assignment: CDR1 SGHRS and CDR2 YFSETQ. CDR3 size: 13 residues. The CDR3 loop reads CASSQGGNSPLHF. CDR3 nucleotide sequence: TGCGCCAGCAGTCAGGGGGGGAATTCACCCCTCCACTTT.